These 26 T cell receptor beta chains were all obtained from the same sample, sequenced in a study of OX40 agonist ivuxolimab in advanced cancers. The protocol was immunoSEQ multiplex PCR, while the TCRdb copy is restricted to in-frame clones and leaves out a portion. Of approximately 46,000 clones detected, 75% to 80% appear once; the ten largest clones hold over 2%. The material sequenced was CD4+ or CD8+ T cells sorted from blood, taken in a trial of the OX40 agonist ivuxolimab. Receptor source: an adult with an advanced solid tumor such as melanoma, head and neck, liver or kidney cancer.

This chain uses TRBV6-5 with TRBJ1-1; D possibly corresponds to TRBD1 (6 bases). The CDR3 extends over 14 amino acids. V lost 5 bases and J lost 5, with 15 bases in between. CDR1 and CDR2 from the germline V gene are MNHEY and SVGAGI. CDR3 in amino acids: CASSEHGGLTEAFF. The CDR3 DNA sequence: TGTGCCAGCAGTGAACACGGGGGGCTGACTGAAGCTTTCTTT.

This chain uses TRBV7-9 with TRBJ2-5; D may match TRBD1 or TRBD2 (5 bases each). This CDR3 spans 14 amino acids. CDR1 SEHNR and CDR2 FQNEAQ come from the germline V gene (reference sequence). V gave up 5 bases and J gave up 6 bases, with 16 bases separating them. The DNA for the CDR3 is TGTGCCAGCAGCCCTTCCCAGGGACGGAAGACCCAGTACTTC. Translating gives CASSPSQGRKTQYF. The full variable domain, its missing parts supplied by reference TRBV7-9 and TRBJ2-5, is DTGVSQNPRHKITKRGQNVTFRCDPISEHNRLYWYRQTLGQGPEFLTYFQNEAQLEKSRLLSDRFSAERPKGSFSTLEIQRTEQGDSAMYLCASSPSQGRKTQYFGPGTRLLVL.

V usage is TRBV6-6 and J usage is TRBJ2-1; the D gene could be TRBD1 or TRBD2 (5 bases each). CDR1 is MNHNY and CDR2 is SVGAGI in the germline V gene (reference sequence). V lost 0 bases and J 7 bases, leaving 13 bases between the germline ends. CDR3 size: 15 residues. CDR3 nucleotide sequence: TGTGCCAGCAGTTACTCCCAGGGAAGAGGGAATGAGCAGTTCTTC. Its protein product is CASSYSQGRGNEQFF.

The chain is built from TRBV18 and TRBJ2-5; no clear D gene. The V gene's germline CDR1 is KGHSH and CDR2 LQKENI. The germline V and J ends were trimmed by 2 bases and 1 base, with 11 bases remaining between them. CDR3 length equals 15 residues. The DNA for the CDR3 is TGTGCCAGCTCACCAAGCCAGCGTGGCCAAGAGACCCAGTACTTC. Amino acid sequence: CASSPSQRGQETQYF.

This chain uses TRBV10-3 with TRBJ2-7, with 11 bases lining up with TRBD2. CDR1 ENHRY and CDR2 SYGVKD come from the germline V gene. V was clipped by 8 bases and J by 5 bases; unmatched bases: 5. This CDR3 is 13 amino acids long. The CDR3 region is CAILLAGANEQYF. CDR3 in DNA: TGTGCCATCTTACTAGCGGGAGCCAACGAGCAGTACTTC.

The V gene is TRBV14, the J gene TRBJ1-4, with D possibly TRBD1 on 5 matching bases. This CDR3 has 15 residues. Germline values: CDR1 SGHDN, CDR2 FVKESK. Trimming pared 0 bases from V and 7 bases from J, leaving 12 bases between. CDR3 protein: CASSQDAGIGEKLFF. CDR3 bases: TGTGCCAGCAGCCAAGATGCAGGGATTGGTGAAAAACTGTTTTTT.

The chain uses TRBV5-1 and TRBJ2-1, with D maybe TRBD1 (6 bases). This CDR3 comprises 15 residues. V lost 2 bases, J lost 0 bases, and 9 bases lay in between. The germline V gene encodes CDR1 SGHRS and CDR2 YFSETQ. The CDR3 here is CASSFQGGSYNEQFF. CDR3 in DNA: TGCGCCAGCAGCTTTCAAGGGGGCTCCTACAATGAGCAGTTCTTC.

The J gene is TRBJ2-7, the V gene TRBV18; TRBD1 is a possible D gene (6 bases). V lost 4 bases to trimming and J lost 5 bases, with 12 bases between them. The CDR3 consists of 13 residues. The germline CDR1 and CDR2 sequences are KGHSH and LQKENI. As DNA, the CDR3 is TGTGCCAGCTCACTTGGACAGACGGACGAGCAGTACTTC. Translation: CASSLGQTDEQYF.

The CDR3 DNA reads TGTGCCAGCATTGTTGGAGGGGTGAACACTGAAGCTTTCTTT. Translated, it gives CASIVGGVNTEAFF. This chain links TRBV6-1 with TRBJ1-1, with D possibly TRBD1 on 5 matching bases. Germline CDR1 is MNHNS and CDR2 is SASEGT. CDR3 length: 14 residues. V was pared by 7 bases and J by 0 bases, with 12 bases between.

J is TRBJ2-3 and V is TRBV6-5, with 8 bases aligning to TRBD2. The CDR3 has 16 amino acids. The germline gives CDR1 MNHEY, CDR2 SVGAGI. Trimming cost V 0 bases and J 4 bases; bases outside gene matches: 6. CDR3 amino acids: CASSYSGAGDSDTQYF. CDR3 DNA sequence: TGTGCCAGCAGTTACTCGGGAGCGGGAGACTCAGATACGCAGTATTTT.

The chain joins TRBV7-6 to TRBJ2-1, with D possibly called TRBD1 or TRBD2 (5 bases each). CDR1 and CDR2 from the germline V gene are SGHVS and FNYEAQ. This CDR3 comprises 14 residues. V lost 8 bases, J lost 0 bases, and 11 bases lay in between. The CDR3 sequence is CASGTALSYNEQFF. CDR3 coding DNA: TGTGCCAGCGGGACCGCCCTCTCCTACAATGAGCAGTTCTTC.

There are a few counts of this clone. This chain uses TRBV6-5 with TRBJ2-7; either TRBD1 or TRBD2 may fit D (5 bases each). The CDR3 length is 12 residues. Germline CDR1 reads MNHEY; CDR2 reads SVGAGI. Between the trimmed V and J ends, which lost 8 bases and 7 bases, there was a span of 15 bases. The CDR3 DNA is TGTGCCAGCCAGGACCAGGGACGTGAGCAGTACTTC. Protein product: CASQDQGREQYF.

The V and J genes are TRBV4-1 and TRBJ2-5; 13 bases line up with TRBD2. This CDR3 is built from 17 residues. Germline V gives CDR1 MGHRA, CDR2 YSYEKL. Losses at the gene ends were 3 bases for V and 4 bases for J; bases not matched to a gene: 8. CDR3 region: CASSQVTSGRAGETQYF. CDR3 DNA: TGCGCCAGCAGCCAGGTTACTAGCGGGAGGGCCGGAGAGACCCAGTACTTC.

This chain links TRBV28 with TRBJ1-2, with D tentatively TRBD1 (6 bases). CDR1 is MDHEN and CDR2 is SYDVKM in the germline V gene. CDR3 size: 15 residues. Trimming stripped 6 bases from V and 4 bases from J, with 18 bases between. As DNA, the CDR3 is TGTGCCAGCAGCCGGACCCCTACAGGGACCTATGGCTACACCTTC. It is translated as CASSRTPTGTYGYTF.

The rearrangement links TRBV6-5 to TRBJ2-5, with D tentatively TRBD1 or TRBD2 (5 bases each). Trimming removed 5 bases from V and 2 bases from J, with 15 bases in between. The CDR3 runs 15 residues. The germline V gene encodes CDR1 MNHEY and CDR2 SVGAGI. CDR3 residues: CASSRWGEGQETQYF. Here the CDR3 DNA reads TGTGCCAGCAGTCGATGGGGCGAGGGACAAGAGACCCAGTACTTC.

The chain uses TRBV4-1 and TRBJ2-3; D unresolved. The CDR3 spans 13 residues. Trimming left V 2 bases short and J 5 bases short, with 8 bases between. From germline, CDR1 is MGHRA and CDR2 YSYEKL. The CDR3 loop reads CASSQQRGDTQYF. The CDR3, as DNA: TGCGCCAGCAGCCAACAGCGAGGAGATACGCAGTATTTT.

V is TRBV11-2 and J is TRBJ2-3; D remains ambiguous. The CDR3 consists of 14 residues. The germline CDR1 and CDR2 sequences are SGHAT and FQNNGV. Trimming pared 5 bases from V and 0 bases from J, leaving 9 bases between. The CDR3 spells CASSPLPSTDTQYF. CDR3 DNA sequence: TGTGCCAGCAGCCCCCTTCCTAGCACAGATACGCAGTATTTT. Supplemented by reference TRBV11-2 and TRBJ2-3, the full variable domain reads EAGVAQSPRYKIIEKRQSVAFWCNPISGHATLYWYQQILGQGPKLLIQFQNNGVVDDSQLPKDRFSAERLKGVDSTLKIQPAKLEDSAVYLCASSPLPSTDTQYFGPGTRLTVL.

The sample holds one count of this clone. The chain couples TRBV13 to TRBJ2-7; D is perhaps TRBD2 (5 bases). In germline, CDR1 is PRHDT, CDR2 FYEKMQ (reference sequence). This CDR3 has 13 amino acids. V gave up 5 bases and J gave up 5 bases, with 13 bases separating them. CDR3 protein: CASSRLRRDEQYF. The CDR3, as DNA: TGTGCCAGCAGCCGCCTGCGGCGGGACGAGCAGTACTTC.

This sequence joins TRBV19 and TRBJ2-2, with D hard to call. Germline V gives CDR1 LNHDA, CDR2 SQIVND (reference sequence). This CDR3 is built from 15 residues. V was trimmed by 1 base and J by 5 bases, leaving 11 bases between them. The CDR3 bases are TGTGCCAGTAGTATAGCCCTGATTCGAACCGGGGAGCTGTTTTTT. As protein: CASSIALIRTGELFF.

J is TRBJ2-7 and V is TRBV11-2; TRBD1 agrees at 10 bases. V lost 5 bases, J lost 6 bases, and 13 bases stayed unmatched. The CDR3 consists of 16 residues. Germline V gene sequence: CDR1 SGHAT, CDR2 FQNNGV. The CDR3 is CASSGRNRDRGVEQYF. The CDR3 nucleotides read TGTGCCAGCAGCGGAAGAAACCGGGACAGGGGTGTCGAGCAGTACTTC. Complete variable domain (other parts from reference TRBV11-2 and TRBJ2-7): EAGVAQSPRYKIIEKRQSVAFWCNPISGHATLYWYQQILGQGPKLLIQFQNNGVVDDSQLPKDRFSAERLKGVDSTLKIQPAKLEDSAVYLCASSGRNRDRGVEQYFGPGTRLTVT.

The J gene is TRBJ1-1, the V gene TRBV30; no definite D call. This CDR3 region has 11 residues. V lost 8 bases to trimming and J lost 1 base, with 8 bases between them. Germline V gene lookup returns CDR1 GTSNPN and CDR2 SVGIG (reference sequence). CDR3 coding DNA: TGTGCCAGACGACAGAACACTGAAGCTTTCTTT. Translating it yields CARRQNTEAFF.

This clone came up a few times. CDR3 loop: CASRVAVGNNEQFF. For the CDR3, the DNA is TGCGCCAGCAGGGTAGCGGTGGGTAACAATGAGCAGTTCTTC. This chain links TRBV5-1 with TRBJ2-1, with D possibly being TRBD2 (6 bases). The germline gives CDR1 SGHRS, CDR2 YFSETQ. The V end was cut by 5 bases, the J end by 5 bases, with 14 bases between. CDR3 length: 14 amino acids.

The genes are TRBV27 and TRBJ2-7, with 7 bases that match TRBD1. The CDR3 has 11 amino acids. With 10 bases clipped from V and 6 bases from J, the junction kept 6 bases outside the gene matches. Germline V gene lookup returns CDR1 MNHEY and CDR2 SMNVEV (reference sequence). CDR3 residues: CATWDRREQYF. The DNA of the CDR3 is TGTGCCACTTGGGACAGACGCGAGCAGTACTTC.

This sequence joins TRBV5-1 and TRBJ2-7; 9 positions agree with TRBD1. V lost 4 bases to trimming and J lost 5 bases; unmatched junction nucleotides: 4. Germline values: CDR1 SGHRS, CDR2 YFSETQ. The CDR3 totals 13 residues. The CDR3 DNA reads TGCGCCAGCAGCCCGGGACAGGGTAACGAGCAGTACTTC. This codes for CASSPGQGNEQYF.

The rearrangement links TRBV30 to TRBJ2-2, with D tentatively TRBD1 (7 bases). Between the trimmed V and J ends, which lost 0 bases and 3 bases, there was a span of 11 bases. CDR1 and CDR2 (germline): GTSNPN, SVGIG (reference sequence). The CDR3 is 15 amino acids. The CDR3 DNA is TGTGCCTGGAGTGTACAGGGGACTTACACCGGGGAGCTGTTTTTT. It codes for CAWSVQGTYTGELFF.

This chain joins TRBV19 and TRBJ1-3, with TRBD1 identical over 8 bases. Germline V gene sequence: CDR1 LNHDA, CDR2 SQIVND (reference sequence). This CDR3 is 15 amino acids long. Germline trimming cut 1 base from V and 4 bases from J; bases unmatched to any gene: 3. Written as DNA, the CDR3 is TGTGCCAGTAGTATAGCAGGGGGCGCCGGAAACACCATATATTTT. Translation gives CASSIAGGAGNTIYF. The whole variable domain, filled in from reference TRBV19 and TRBJ1-3, reads DGGITQSPKYLFRKEGQNVTLSCEQNLNHDAMYWYRQDPGQGLRLIYYSQIVNDFQKGDIAEGYSVSREKKESFPLTVTSAQKNPTAFYLCASSIAGGAGNTIYFGEGSWLTVV.